What follows is one T cell receptor beta chain and its context. A much larger clone lies one base from this, so it may be a read error. This sample was included in a study of T cell repertoires in cytomegalovirus infection. The overall study: TCR beta signatures that were public indicated CMV infection and matching HLA type.

This CDR3 region has 14 residues. V dropped 7 bases and J dropped 4 bases, with 15 bases sitting between them. TCRdb independently ran MiXCR on the reads; one entry per CDR3 protein. This table has some 440,000 distinct CDR3 sequences, 25% to 40% appearing once. The sequencing input was PBMCs. The genes are TRBV12-3 or TRBV12-4 and TRBJ2-3; D may correspond to TRBD1 or TRBD2 (6 bases each). This clonotype was obtained from a human donor in good health (CMV status not recorded). Some clones in this sample may be carry-over from other donors' samples. The CDR3 DNA follows: TGTGCCAGCATCCACCGGGGGCTGCCAGATACGCAGTATTTT. Protein: CASIHRGLPDTQYF.